The present T cell receptor (beta chain) was sequenced within a study of long-term antiretroviral therapy in people with HIV. Study-level points and caveats: Clonal expansions arising prior to ART prevailed in the repertoire at every time point.

With survey level as its setting, the immunoSEQ assay was v3.0. Clones were sequenced by immunoSEQ multiplex PCR, and TCRdb holds only the in-frame ones, with some missing. The sample contains 20,000 or so clones, around 76% of which appear only once. This clone was detected only a few times. Its antigen is unidentified. V gave up 6 bases and J gave up 6 bases; unmatched junction bases: 8. There are 15 residues in the CDR3. The germline CDR1 and CDR2 sequences are SNHLY and FYNNEI. This TCR was sampled from a man between 45 and 60 years old with HIV. This specimen was unsorted PBMCs, taken 2.2 years after starting antiretroviral therapy. The chain carries TRBV2 and TRBJ2-3; 11 nucleotides align to TRBD1. The CDR3 protein is CASRRDRGFSDTQYF. The CDR3 DNA reads TGTGCCAGCAGGCGGGACAGGGGGTTTTCCGATACGCAGTATTTT.